The clone carrying this T cell receptor (beta chain) showed up just a few times. This record comes from a study of identical twins. Deletions cut 5 bases from V and 7 bases from J, with 17 bases between. Looked up from germline, CDR1 is SEHNR and CDR2 is FQNEAQ (reference sequence). This CDR3 spans 14 amino acids. TCRdb re-called the 5' RACE reads with MiXCR, one entry per CDR3 protein. There are 1.5 million to 2 million distinct CDR3 sequences in the sample; more than 30% occur only once, and about 0.27% lies in the top ten. The material sequenced was cord blood. The chain recombines TRBV7-9 with TRBJ1-2; a weak D match, TRBD1 (5 bases). This TCR was sampled from a newborn girl in good health. The CDR3 spells CASSPRVIGGGYTF. CDR3 bases: TGTGCCAGCAGCCCCAGGGTAATAGGTGGTGGCTACACCTTC.